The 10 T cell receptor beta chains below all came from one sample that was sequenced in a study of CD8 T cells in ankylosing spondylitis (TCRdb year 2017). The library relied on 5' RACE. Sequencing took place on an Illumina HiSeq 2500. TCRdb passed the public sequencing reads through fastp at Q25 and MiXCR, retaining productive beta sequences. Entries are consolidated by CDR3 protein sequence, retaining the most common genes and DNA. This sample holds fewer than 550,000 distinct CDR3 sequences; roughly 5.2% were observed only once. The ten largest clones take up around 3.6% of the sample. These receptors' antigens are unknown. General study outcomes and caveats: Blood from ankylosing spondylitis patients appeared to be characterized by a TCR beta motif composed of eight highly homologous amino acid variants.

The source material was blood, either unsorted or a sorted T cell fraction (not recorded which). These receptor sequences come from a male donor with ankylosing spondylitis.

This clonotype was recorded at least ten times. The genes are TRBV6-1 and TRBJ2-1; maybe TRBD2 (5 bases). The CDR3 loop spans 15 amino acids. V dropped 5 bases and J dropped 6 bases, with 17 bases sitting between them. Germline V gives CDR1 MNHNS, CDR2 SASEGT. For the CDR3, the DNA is TGTGCCAGCAGTACCAACAAACTAGTAGCCAATGAGCAGTTCTTC. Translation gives CASSTNKLVANEQFF.

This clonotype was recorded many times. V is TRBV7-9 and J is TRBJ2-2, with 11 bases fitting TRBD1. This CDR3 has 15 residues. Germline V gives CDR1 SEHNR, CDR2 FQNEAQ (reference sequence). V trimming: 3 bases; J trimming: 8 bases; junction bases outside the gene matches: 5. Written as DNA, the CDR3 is TGTGCCAGCAGCTTTGGACAGGGGGCGCGAGGGGAGCTGTTTTTT. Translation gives CASSFGQGARGELFF.

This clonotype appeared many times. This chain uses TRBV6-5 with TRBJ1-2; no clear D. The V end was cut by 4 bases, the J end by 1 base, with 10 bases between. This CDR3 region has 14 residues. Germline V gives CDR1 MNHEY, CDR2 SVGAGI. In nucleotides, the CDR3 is TGTGCCAGCAGTTTTACGGCCGGTAACTATGGCTACACCTTC. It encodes CASSFTAGNYGYTF.

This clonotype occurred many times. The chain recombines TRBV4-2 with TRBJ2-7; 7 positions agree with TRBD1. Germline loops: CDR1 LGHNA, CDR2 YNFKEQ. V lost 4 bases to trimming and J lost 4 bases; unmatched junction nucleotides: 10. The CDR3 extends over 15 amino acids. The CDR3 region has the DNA TGTGCCAGCAGCCCCCGGGACAGCCCTTCTTACGAGCAGTACTTC. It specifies CASSPRDSPSYEQYF.

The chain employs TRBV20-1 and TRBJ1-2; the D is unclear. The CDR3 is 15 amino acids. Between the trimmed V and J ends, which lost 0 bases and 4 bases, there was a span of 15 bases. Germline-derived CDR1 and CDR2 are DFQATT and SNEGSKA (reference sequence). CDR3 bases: TGCAGTGCTAGAGATCTCAGGAACGACCTCTATGGCTACACCTTC. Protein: CSARDLRNDLYGYTF.

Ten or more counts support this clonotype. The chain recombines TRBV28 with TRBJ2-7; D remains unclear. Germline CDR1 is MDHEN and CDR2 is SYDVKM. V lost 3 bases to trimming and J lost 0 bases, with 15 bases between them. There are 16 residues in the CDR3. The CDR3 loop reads CASSFRTVFSSYEQYF. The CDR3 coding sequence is TGTGCCAGCAGTTTTAGGACGGTTTTTAGCTCCTACGAGCAGTACTTC.

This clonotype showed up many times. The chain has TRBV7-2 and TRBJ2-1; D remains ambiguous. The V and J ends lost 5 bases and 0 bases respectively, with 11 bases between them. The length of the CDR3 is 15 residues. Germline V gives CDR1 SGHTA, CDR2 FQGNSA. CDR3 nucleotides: TGTGCCAGCAGCCTGGATTTTACCTCCTACAATGAGCAGTTCTTC. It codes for CASSLDFTSYNEQFF. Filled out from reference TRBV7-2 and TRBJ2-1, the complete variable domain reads GAGVSQSPSNKVTEKGKDVELRCDPISGHTALYWYRQSLGQGLEFLIYFQGNSAPDKSGLPSDRFSAERTGGSVSTLTIQRTQQEDSAVYLCASSLDFTSYNEQFFGPGTRLTVL.

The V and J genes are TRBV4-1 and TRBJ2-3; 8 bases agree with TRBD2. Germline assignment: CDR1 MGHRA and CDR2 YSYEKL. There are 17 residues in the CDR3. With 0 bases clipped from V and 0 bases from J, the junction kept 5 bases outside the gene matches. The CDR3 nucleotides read TGCGCCAGCAGCCAAGATTACCTAGCGGGTAGCACAGATACGCAGTATTTT. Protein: CASSQDYLAGSTDTQYF.

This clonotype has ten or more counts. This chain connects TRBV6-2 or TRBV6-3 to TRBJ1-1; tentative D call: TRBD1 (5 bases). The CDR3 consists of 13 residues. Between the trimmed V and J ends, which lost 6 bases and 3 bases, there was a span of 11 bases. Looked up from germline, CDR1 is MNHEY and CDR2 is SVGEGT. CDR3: CASRGRGYTEAFF. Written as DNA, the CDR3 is TGTGCCAGCAGAGGAAGGGGATACACTGAAGCTTTCTTT.

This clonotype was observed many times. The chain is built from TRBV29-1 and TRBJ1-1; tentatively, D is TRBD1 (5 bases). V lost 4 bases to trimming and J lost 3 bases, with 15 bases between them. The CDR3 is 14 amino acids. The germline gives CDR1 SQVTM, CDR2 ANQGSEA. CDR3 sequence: CSVGGPSSDTEAFF. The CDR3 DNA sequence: TGCAGCGTTGGGGGCCCCTCTAGTGACACTGAAGCTTTCTTT.